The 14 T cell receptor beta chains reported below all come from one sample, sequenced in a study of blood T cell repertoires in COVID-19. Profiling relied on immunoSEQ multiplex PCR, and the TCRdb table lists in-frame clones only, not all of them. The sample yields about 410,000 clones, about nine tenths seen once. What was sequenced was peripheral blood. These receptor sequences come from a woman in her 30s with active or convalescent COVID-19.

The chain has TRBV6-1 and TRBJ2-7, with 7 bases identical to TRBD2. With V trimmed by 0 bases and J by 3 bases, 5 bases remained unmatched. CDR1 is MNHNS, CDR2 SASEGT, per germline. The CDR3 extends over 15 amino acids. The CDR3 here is CASSEAGTINYEQYF. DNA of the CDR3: TGTGCCAGCAGTGAAGCCGGGACTATAAACTACGAGCAGTACTTC.

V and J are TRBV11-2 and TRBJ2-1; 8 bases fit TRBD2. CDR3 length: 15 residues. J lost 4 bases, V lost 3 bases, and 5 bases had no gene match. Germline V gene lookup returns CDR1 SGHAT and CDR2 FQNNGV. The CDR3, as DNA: TGTGCCAGCAGCTTCGGCGGGGGGCAGTACAATGAGCAGTTCTTC. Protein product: CASSFGGGQYNEQFF.

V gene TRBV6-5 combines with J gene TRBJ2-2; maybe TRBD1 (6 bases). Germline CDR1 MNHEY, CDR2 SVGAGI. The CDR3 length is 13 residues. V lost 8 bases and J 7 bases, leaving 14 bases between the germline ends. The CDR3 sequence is CASRAGDIGELFF. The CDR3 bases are TGTGCCAGCCGAGCAGGGGATATCGGGGAGCTGTTTTTT.

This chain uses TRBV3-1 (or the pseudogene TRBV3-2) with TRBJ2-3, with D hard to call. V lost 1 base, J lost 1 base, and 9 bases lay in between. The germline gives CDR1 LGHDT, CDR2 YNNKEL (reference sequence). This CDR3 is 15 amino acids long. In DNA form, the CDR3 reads TGTGCCAGCAGCCAAGGAACATCCCGCACAGATACGCAGTATTTT. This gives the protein CASSQGTSRTDTQYF.

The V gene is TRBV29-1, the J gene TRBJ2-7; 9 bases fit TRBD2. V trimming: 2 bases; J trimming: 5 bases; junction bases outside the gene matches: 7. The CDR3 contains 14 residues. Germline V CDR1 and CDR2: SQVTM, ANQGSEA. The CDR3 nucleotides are TGCAGCGTTGAACGGGGACTAGCAGTCGACGAGCAGTACTTC. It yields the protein CSVERGLAVDEQYF.

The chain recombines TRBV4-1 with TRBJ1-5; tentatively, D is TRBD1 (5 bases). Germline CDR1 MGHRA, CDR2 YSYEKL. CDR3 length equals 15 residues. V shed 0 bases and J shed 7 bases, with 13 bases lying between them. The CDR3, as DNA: TGCGCCAGCAGCCAAGATACCAGGGATAGACAGCCCCAGCATTTT. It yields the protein CASSQDTRDRQPQHF.

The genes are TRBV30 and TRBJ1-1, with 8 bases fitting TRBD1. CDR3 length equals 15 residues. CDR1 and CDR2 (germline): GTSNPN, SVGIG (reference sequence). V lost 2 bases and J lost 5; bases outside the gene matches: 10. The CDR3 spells CAWSPTGGGRTEAFF. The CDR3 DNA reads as TGTGCCTGGAGTCCTACAGGGGGAGGAAGGACTGAAGCTTTCTTT.

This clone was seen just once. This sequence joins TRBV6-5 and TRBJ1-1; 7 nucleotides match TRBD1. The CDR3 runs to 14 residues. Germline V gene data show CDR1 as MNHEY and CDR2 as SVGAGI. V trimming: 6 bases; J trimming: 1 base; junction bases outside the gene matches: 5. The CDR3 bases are TGTGCCAGCAGAGCCGGGACAGCGAACACTGAAGCTTTCTTT. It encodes CASRAGTANTEAFF.

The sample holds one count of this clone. CDR3 protein: CASSQEPTGGFYGYTF. CDR3 coding DNA: TGTGCCAGCAGCCAAGAGCCAACGGGGGGCTTCTATGGCTACACCTTC. V is TRBV4-2 and J is TRBJ1-2, with D possibly matching TRBD1 (6 bases). From germline, CDR1 is LGHNA and CDR2 YNFKEQ. The CDR3 spans 16 residues. V gave up 0 bases and J gave up 4 bases, with 15 bases separating them.

In DNA, the CDR3 is TGTGCCAGCAGCCCCCGGACTAGCGGGGGTTACGAGCAGTACTTC. Its protein product is CASSPRTSGGYEQYF. The chain is built from TRBV7-9 and TRBJ2-7; TRBD2 aligns across 13 bases. V dropped 5 bases and J dropped 4; count of bases not matched to a gene: 5. The CDR3 consists of 15 residues. Germline lookup yields CDR1 SEHNR and CDR2 FQNEAQ (reference sequence).

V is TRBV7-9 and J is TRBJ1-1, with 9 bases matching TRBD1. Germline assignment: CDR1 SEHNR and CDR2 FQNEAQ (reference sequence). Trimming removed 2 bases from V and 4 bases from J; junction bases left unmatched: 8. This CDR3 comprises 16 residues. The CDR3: CASSLTQGALSTEAFF. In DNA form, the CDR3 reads TGTGCCAGCAGCTTAACACAGGGGGCGCTTAGCACTGAAGCTTTCTTT.

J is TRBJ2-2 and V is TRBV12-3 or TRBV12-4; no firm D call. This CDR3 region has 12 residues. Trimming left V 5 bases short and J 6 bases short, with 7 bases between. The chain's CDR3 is CASSPYAGELFF. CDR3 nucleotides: TGTGCCAGCAGTCCCTATGCCGGGGAGCTGTTTTTT.

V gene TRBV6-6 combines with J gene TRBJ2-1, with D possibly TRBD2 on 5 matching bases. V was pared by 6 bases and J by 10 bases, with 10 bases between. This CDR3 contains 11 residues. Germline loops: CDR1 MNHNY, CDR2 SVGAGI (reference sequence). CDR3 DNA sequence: TGTGCCAGCAGGGGGAGAGTAGAGCAGTTCTTC. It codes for CASRGRVEQFF.

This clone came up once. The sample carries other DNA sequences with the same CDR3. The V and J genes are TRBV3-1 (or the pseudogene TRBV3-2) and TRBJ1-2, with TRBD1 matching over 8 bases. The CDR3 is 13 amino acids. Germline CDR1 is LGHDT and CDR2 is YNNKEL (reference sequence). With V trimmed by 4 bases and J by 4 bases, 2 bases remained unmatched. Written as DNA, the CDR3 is TGTGCCAGCAGCCTTGGACAGGGCTATGGCTACACCTTC. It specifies CASSLGQGYGYTF.